This T cell receptor beta chain was found in a study of blood T cells in healthy people across ages. J gave up 6 bases and V 6 bases, and 11 bases lay outside the gene matches. CDR3 length: 15 amino acids. From germline, CDR1 is DFQATT and CDR2 SNEGSKA (reference sequence). Then a second PCR, running roughly 6 to 11 cycles, was carried out with a sample-barcoded 5' primer and a J-beta primer mix. TCRdb recomputed calls from the 5' RACE reads with MiXCR, one row per CDR3 protein. The sample yields 1,500,000 or so distinct CDR3 sequences, approximately 63% seen once. The V call is TRBV20-1, the J call TRBJ2-7; 13 bases are shared with TRBD2. The sequence was obtained from a man between 18 and 29 years old in good health. Sequences were obtained from blood. In DNA, the CDR3 is TGCAGTGCCCCGGGACTAGCGGGGAGGATTGGCGAGCAGTACTTC. Amino acids: CSAPGLAGRIGEQYF.